This T cell receptor (beta chain) was documented in a study of cytomegalovirus exposure and HLA in healthy donors. The PCR made use of 60 Vbeta and 13 Jbeta primers. Produced via immunoSEQ multiplex PCR; TCRdb's table is partial and in-frame only. The sample records about 200,000 clones, almost 80% being singletons. The trim removed 4 bases at V and 8 bases at J, leaving 9 bases unmatched. The CDR3 is 14 amino acids. Germline V lookup: CDR1 SGHNT, CDR2 YYREEE (reference sequence). Though nominally healthy at sampling, donors likely had unrecorded immune exposures. Study conclusions and caveats: In vitro experiments confirmed that a few CMV-associated chains were specific for CMV antigens. The authors listed over 150 TCR beta chains as cytomegalovirus-associated.

This clone has a single count. Its matching antigen is unknown. This clonotype was obtained from a male donor in good health and CMV-seronegative. Input material: PBMCs. The genes are TRBV5-4 and TRBJ1-2, with TRBD1 identical over 9 bases. The CDR3 coding sequence is TGTGCCAGCAGCCCTTCCCGGGACAGGGACGGCTACACCTTC. Encoded protein: CASSPSRDRDGYTF.